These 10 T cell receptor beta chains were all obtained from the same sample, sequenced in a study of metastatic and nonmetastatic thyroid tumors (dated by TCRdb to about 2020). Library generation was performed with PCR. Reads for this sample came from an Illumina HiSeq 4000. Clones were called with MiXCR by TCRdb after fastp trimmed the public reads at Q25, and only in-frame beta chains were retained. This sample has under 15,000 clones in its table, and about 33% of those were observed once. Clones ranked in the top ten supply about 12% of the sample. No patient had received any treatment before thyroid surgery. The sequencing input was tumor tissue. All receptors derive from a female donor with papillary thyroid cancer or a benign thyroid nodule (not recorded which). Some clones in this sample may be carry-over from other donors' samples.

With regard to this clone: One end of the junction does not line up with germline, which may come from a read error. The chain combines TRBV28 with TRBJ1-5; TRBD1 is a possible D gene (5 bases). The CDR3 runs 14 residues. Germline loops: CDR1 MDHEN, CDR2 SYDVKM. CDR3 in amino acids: CASSLYGGDQPQHF. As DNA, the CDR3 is TGCGCCAGCAGTTTATACGGAGGGGATCAGCCCCAGCATTTT. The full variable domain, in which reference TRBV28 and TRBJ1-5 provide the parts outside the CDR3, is DVKVTQSSRYLVKRTGEKVFLECVQDMDHENMFWYRQDPGLGLRLIYFSYDVKMKEKGDIPEGYSVSREKKERFSLILESASTNQTSMYLCASSLYGGDQPQHFGDGTRLSIL.

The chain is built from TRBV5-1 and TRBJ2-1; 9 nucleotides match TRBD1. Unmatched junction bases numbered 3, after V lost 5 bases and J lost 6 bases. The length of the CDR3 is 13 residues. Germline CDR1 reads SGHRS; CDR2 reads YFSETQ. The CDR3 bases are TGCGCCAGCAGTGGACAGGGGACCAATGAGCAGTTCTTC. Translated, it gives CASSGQGTNEQFF. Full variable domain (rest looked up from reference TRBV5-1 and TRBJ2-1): KAGVTQTPRYLIKTRGQQVTLSCSPISGHRSVSWYQQTPGQGLQFLFEYFSETQRNKGNFPGRFSGRQFSNSRSEMNVSTLELGDSALYLCASSGQGTNEQFFGPGTRLTVL.

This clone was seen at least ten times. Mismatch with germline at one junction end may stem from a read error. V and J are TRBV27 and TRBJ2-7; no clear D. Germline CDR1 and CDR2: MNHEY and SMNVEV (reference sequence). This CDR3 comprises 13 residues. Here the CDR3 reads CASRELTSYERYF. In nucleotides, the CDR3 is TGTGCCAGCAGGGAGTTAACCTCCTACGAGCGGTACTTC.

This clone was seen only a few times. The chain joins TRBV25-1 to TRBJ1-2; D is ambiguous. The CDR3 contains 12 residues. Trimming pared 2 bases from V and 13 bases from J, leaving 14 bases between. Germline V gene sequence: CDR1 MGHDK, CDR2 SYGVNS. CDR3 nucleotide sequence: TGTGCCAGCAGTGAAACGTCGCCGCTCCTCACCTTC. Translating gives CASSETSPLLTF.

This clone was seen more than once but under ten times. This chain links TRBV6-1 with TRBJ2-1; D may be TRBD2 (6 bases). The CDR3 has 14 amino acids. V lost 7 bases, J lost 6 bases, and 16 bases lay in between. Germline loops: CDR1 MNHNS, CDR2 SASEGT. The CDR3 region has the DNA TGTGCCAGCATGCGGACTACCGGAATCAATGAGCAGTTCTTC. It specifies CASMRTTGINEQFF.

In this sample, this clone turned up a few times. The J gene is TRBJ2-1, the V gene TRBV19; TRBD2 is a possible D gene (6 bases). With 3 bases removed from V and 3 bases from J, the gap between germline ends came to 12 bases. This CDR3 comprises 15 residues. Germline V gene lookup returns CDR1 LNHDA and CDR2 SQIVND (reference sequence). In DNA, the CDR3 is TGTGCCAGTAGTATTTACGCGGGAAACTACAATGAGCAGTTCTTC. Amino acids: CASSIYAGNYNEQFF.

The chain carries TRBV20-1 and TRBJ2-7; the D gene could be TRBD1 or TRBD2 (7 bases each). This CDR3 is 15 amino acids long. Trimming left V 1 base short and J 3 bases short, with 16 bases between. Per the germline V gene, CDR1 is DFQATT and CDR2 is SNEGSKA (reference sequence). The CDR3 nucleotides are TGCAGTGCTAGAGGCGGGAGACAGGGTGGCTACGAGCAGTACTTC. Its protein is CSARGGRQGGYEQYF.

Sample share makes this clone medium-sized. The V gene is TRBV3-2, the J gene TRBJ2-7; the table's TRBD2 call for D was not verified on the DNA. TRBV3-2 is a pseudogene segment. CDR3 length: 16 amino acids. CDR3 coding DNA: TGTGCCAGCAGCGCAAGACTAGCGGGCGTGGACTACGAGCAGTACTTC. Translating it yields CASSARLAGVDYEQYF.

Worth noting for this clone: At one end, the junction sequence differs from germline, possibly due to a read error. CDR3 amino acids: CASSRKPGTQETQCF. CDR3 DNA: TGTGCCAGCAGCCGGAAGCCTGGCACCCAAGAGACCCAGTGCTTC. This chain uses TRBV3-1 with TRBJ2-5, with D unresolved. The CDR3 contains 15 residues. CDR1 and CDR2 from the germline V gene are LGHDT and YNNKEL (reference sequence).

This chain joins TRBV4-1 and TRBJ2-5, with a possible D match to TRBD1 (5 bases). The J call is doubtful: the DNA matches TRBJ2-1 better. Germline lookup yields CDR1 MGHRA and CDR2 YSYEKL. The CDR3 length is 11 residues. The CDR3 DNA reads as TGCGCCAGCAGCCAAGGACAGGAGCAGTTCTTC. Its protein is CASSQGQEQFF.